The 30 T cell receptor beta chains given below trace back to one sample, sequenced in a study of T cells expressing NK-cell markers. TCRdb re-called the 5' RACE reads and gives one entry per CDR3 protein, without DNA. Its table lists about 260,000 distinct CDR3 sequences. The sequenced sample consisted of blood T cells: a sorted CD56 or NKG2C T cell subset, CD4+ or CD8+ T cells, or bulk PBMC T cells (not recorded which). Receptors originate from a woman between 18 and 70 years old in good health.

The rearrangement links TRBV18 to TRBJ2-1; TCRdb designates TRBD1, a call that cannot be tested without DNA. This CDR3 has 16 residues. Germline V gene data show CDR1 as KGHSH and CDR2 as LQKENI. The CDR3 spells CASSPPGTPNYNEQFF.

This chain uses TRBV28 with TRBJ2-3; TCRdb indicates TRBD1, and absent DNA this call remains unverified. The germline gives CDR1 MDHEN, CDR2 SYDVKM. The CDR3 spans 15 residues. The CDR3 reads CASSHGTVGTDTQYF.

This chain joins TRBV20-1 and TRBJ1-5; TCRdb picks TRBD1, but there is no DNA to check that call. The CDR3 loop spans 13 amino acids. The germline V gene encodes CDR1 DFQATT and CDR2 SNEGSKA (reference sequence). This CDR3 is CSATGELNQPQHF.

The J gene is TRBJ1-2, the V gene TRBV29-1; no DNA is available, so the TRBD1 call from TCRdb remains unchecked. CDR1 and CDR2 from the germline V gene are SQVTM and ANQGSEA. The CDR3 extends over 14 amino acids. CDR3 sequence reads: CSVVPGQGAYGYTF.

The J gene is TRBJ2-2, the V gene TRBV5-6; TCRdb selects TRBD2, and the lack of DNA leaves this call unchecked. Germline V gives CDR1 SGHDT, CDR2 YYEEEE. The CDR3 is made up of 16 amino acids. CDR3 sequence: CASSLSGGAAAGELFF.

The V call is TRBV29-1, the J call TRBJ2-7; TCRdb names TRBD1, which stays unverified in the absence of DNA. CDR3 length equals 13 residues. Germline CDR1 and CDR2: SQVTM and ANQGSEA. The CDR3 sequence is CSALTGGSNEQYF.

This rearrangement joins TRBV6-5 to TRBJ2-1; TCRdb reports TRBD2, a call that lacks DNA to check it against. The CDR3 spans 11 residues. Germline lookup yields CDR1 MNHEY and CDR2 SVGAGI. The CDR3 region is CASRTSGEQFF.

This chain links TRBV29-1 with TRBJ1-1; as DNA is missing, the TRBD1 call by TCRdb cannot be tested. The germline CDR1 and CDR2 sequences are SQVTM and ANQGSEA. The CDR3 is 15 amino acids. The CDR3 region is CSVTGTGGLNTEAFF.

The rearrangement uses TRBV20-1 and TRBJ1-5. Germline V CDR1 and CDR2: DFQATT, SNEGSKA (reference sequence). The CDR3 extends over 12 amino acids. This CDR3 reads CSARVGGQPQHF.

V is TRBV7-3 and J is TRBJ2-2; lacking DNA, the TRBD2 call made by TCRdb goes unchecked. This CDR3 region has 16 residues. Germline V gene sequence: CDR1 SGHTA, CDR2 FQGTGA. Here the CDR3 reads CASSPTSGGAAGELFF.

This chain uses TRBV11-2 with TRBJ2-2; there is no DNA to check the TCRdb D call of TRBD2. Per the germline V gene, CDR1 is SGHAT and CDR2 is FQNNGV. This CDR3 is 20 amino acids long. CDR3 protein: CASSRRPGLAGLRNTGELFF.

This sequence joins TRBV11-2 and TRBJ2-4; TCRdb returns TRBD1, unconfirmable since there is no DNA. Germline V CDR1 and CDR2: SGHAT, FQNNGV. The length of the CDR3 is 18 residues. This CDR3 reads CASSLGSGGIGAKNIQYF.

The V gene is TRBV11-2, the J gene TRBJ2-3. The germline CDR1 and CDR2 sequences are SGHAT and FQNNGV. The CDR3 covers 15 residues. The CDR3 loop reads CASSLVSGFTDTQYF.

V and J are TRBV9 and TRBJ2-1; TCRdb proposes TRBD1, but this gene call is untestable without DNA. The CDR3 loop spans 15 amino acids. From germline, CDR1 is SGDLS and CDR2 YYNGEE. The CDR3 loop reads CASSVAGVGGNEQFF.

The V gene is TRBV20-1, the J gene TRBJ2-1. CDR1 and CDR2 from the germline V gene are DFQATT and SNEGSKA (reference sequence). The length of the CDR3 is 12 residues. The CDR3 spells CSASTVGNEQFF.

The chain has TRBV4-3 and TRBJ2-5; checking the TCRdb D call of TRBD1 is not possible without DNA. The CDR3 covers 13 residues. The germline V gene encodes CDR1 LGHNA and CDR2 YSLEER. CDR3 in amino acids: CASSQGRQETQYF.

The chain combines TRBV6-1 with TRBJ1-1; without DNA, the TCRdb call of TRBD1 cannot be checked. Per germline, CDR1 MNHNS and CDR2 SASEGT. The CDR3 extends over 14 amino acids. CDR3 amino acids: CASRDTGRNTEAFF.

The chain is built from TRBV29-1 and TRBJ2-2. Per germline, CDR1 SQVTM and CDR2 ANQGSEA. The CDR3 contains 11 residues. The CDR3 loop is CSVGDTGELFF.

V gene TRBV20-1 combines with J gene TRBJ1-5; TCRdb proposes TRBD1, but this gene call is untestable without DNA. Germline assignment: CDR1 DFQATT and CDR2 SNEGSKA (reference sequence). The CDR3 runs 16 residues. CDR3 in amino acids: CSADSRGPGGNQPQHF.

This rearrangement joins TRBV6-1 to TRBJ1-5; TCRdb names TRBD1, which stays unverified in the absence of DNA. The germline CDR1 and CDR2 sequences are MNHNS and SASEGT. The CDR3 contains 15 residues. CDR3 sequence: CASRPQGESNQPQHF.

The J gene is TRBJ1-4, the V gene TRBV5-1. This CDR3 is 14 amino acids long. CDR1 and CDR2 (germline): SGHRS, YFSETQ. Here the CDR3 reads CASSWVDRNEKLFF.

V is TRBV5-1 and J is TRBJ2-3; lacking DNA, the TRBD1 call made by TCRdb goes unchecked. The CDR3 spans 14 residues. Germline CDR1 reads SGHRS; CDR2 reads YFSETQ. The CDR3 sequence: CASSLGGQEDTQYF.

CDR3 loop: CASSIDPLVSGSTDTQYF. The V and J genes are TRBV19 and TRBJ2-3; with no DNA, the TCRdb D assignment of TRBD1 cannot be verified. The CDR3 is 18 residues long. Germline loops: CDR1 LNHDA, CDR2 SQIVND (reference sequence).

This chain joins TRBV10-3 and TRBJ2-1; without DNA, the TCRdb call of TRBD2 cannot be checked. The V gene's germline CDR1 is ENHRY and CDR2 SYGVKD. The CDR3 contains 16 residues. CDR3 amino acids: CAISEQAASSYNEQFF.

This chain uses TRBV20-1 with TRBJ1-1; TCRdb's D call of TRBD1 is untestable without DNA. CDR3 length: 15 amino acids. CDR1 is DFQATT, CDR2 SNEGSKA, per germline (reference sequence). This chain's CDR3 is CSASRDGPMNTEAFF.

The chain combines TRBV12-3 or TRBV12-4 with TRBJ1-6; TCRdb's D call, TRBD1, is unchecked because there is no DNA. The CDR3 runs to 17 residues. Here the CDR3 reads CASSPRQGTTYNSPLHF.

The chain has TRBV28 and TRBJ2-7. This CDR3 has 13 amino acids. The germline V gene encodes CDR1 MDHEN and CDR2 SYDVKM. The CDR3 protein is CASGPRRGNEQYF.

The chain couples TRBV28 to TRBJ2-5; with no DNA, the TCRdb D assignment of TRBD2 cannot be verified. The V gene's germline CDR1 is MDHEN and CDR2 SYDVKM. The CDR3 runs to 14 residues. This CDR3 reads CASSFPSLAETQYF.

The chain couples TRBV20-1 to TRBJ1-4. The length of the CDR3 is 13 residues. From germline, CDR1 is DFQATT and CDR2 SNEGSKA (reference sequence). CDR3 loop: CSASGEVGGKLFF.

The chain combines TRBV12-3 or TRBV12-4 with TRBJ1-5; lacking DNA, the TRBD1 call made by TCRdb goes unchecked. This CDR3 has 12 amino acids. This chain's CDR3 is CASSLGGQPQHF.